The entry below gives a single TCR beta chain sequence along with its context. The CDR3 totals 13 residues. Trimming stripped 3 bases from V and 14 bases from J, with 16 bases between. The sample is drawn from a study of T cells in Graves' hyperthyroidism and ophthalmopathy. TCR beta CDR3 regions were amplified from RNA. Researchers ran a first-round RT-PCR on the TCR CDR3 using the HTBI primer set. TCRdb reanalysed the multiplex PCR reads using MiXCR and keeps one entry per CDR3 protein. The table includes about 770,000 distinct CDR3 sequences, 18% detected once. V is TRBV12-3 or TRBV12-4 and J is TRBJ1-4, with D possibly TRBD1 on 5 matching bases. What was sequenced was blood. This TCR was sampled from a woman between 45 and 65 years old with Graves' hyperthyroidism that later progressed to Graves' ophthalmopathy. The CDR3 DNA sequence: TGTGCCAGCAGTTTGGGAAGGGGCAGGGTCCTGTTTTTT. Its protein is CASSLGRGRVLFF.